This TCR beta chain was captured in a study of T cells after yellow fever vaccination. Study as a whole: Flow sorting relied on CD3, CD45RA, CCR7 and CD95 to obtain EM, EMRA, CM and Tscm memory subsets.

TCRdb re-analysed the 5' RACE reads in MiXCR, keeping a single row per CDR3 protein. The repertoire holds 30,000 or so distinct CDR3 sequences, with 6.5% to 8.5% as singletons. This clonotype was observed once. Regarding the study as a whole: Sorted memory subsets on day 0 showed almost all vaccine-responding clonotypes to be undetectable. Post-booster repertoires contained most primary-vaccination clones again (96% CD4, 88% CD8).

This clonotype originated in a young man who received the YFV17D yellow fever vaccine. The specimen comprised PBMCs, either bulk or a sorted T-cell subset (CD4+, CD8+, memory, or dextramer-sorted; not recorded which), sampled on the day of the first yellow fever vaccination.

CDR3 nucleotides: TGTGCCCCCCAGGCTCGGGACAACGGACTCTACGAGCAGTACGTC. Translating it yields CAPQARDNGLYEQYV. The chain recombines TRBV24-1 with TRBJ2-7; TRBD1 might be the D (6 bases). Deletions cut 12 bases from V and 3 bases from J, with 23 bases between. There are 15 residues in the CDR3. Germline-derived CDR1 and CDR2 are KGHDR and SFDVKD.